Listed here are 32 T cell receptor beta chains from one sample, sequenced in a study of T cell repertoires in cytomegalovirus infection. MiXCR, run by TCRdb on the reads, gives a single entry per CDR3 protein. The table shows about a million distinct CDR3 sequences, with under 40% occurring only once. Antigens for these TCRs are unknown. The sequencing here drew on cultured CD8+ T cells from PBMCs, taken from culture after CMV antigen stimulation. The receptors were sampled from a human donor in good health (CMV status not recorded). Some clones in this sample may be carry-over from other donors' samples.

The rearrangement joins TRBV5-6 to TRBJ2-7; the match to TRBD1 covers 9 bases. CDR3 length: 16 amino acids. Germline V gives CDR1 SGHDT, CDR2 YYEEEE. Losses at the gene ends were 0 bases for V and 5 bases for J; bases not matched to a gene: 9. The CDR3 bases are TGTGCCAGCAGCTTGGCTGTCGGTACAGGGGGCGACGAGCAGTACGTC. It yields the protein CASSLAVGTGGDEQYV.

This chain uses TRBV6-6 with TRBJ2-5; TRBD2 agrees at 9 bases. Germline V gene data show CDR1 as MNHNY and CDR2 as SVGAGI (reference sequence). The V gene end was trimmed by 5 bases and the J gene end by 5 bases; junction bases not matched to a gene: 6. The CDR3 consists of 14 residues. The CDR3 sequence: CASSDLAGTETQYF. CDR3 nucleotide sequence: TGTGCCAGCAGTGATCTAGCGGGGACGGAGACCCAGTACTTC.

CDR3 amino acids: CASGPGKNTEAFF. The CDR3 region has the DNA TGTGCCAGCGGACCAGGGAAGAACACTGAAGCTTTCTTT. The chain recombines TRBV6-2 or TRBV6-3 with TRBJ1-1, with D possibly being TRBD1 (5 bases). The CDR3 runs to 13 residues. The V end was cut by 8 bases, the J end by 1 base, with 11 bases between. Germline-derived CDR1 and CDR2 are MNHEY and SVGEGT.

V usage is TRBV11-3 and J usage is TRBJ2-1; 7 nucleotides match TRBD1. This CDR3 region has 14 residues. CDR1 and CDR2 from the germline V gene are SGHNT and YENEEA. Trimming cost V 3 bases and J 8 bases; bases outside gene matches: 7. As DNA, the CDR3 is TGTGCCAGCAGCTTCCCTGACAGGGCCGATGAGCAGTTCTTC. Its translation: CASSFPDRADEQFF.

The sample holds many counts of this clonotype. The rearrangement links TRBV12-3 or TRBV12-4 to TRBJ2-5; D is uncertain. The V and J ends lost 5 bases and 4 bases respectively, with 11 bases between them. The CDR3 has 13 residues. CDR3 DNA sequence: TGTGCCAGCAGTCCCACCGGTGGAGAGACCCAGTACTTC. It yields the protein CASSPTGGETQYF.

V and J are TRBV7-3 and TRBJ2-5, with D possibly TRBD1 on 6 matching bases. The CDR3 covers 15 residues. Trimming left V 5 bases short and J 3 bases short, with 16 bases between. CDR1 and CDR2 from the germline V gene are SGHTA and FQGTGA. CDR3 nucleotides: TGTGCCAGCAGCCCCGGACAGAGGGCGAAAGAGACCCAGTACTTC. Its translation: CASSPGQRAKETQYF.

This chain's CDR3 is CASSYPTIGEAFF. CDR3 DNA sequence: TGTGCCAGCAGTTACCCGACCATAGGTGAAGCTTTCTTT. The rearrangement links TRBV6-2 or TRBV6-3 to TRBJ1-1; no clear D. Per the germline V gene, CDR1 is MNHEY and CDR2 is SVGEGT. Trimming shortened V by 2 bases and J by 7 bases, and 11 bases separated the two germline ends. This CDR3 spans 13 amino acids.

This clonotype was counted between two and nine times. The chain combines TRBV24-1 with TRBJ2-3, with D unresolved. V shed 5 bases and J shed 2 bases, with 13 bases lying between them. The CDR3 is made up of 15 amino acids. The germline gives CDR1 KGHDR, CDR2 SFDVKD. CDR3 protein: CATSAGQSYTDTQYF. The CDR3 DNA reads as TGTGCCACCAGTGCTGGGCAGTCCTACACAGATACGCAGTATTTT.

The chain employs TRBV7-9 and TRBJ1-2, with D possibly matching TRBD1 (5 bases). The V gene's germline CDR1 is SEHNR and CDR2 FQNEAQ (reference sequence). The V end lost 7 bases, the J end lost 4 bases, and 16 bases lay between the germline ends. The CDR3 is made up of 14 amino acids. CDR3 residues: CASTPSQGAYGYTF. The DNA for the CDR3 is TGTGCCAGCACCCCGTCCCAGGGAGCCTATGGCTACACCTTC.

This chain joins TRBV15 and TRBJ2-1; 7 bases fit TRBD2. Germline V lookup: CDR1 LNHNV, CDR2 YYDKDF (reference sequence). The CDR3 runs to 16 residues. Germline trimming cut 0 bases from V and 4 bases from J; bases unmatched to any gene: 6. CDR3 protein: CATSRDPGTKYNEQFF. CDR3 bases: TGTGCCACCAGCAGAGATCCGGGGACTAAGTACAATGAGCAGTTCTTC. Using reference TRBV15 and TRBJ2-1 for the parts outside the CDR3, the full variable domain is DAMVIQNPRYQVTQFGKPVTLSCSQTLNHNVMYWYQQKSSQAPKLLFHYYDKDFNNEADTPDNFQSRRPNTSFCFLDIRSPGLGDTAMYLCATSRDPGTKYNEQFFGPGTRLTVL.

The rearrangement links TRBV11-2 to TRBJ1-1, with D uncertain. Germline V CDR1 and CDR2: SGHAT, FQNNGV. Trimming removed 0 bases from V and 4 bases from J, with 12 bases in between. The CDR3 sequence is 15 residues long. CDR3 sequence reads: CASSLERVGSTEAFF. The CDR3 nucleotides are TGTGCCAGCAGCTTAGAACGGGTCGGCAGCACTGAAGCTTTCTTT. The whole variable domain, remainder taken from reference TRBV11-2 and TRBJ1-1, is EAGVAQSPRYKIIEKRQSVAFWCNPISGHATLYWYQQILGQGPKLLIQFQNNGVVDDSQLPKDRFSAERLKGVDSTLKIQPAKLEDSAVYLCASSLERVGSTEAFFGQGTRLTVV.

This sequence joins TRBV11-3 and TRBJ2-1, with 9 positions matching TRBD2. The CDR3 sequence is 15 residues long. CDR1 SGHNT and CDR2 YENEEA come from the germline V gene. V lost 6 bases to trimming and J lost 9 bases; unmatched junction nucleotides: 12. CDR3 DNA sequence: TGTGCCAGCAGTCCCTTTGCGGGGGGGCGGAGTGAGCAGTTCTTC. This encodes CASSPFAGGRSEQFF.

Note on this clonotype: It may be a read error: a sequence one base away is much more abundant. CDR3 protein: CANSYLTGTDTQYF. In nucleotides, the CDR3 is TGTGCCAACAGTTATCTGACAGGCACAGATACGCAGTATTTT. The chain is built from TRBV6-6 and TRBJ2-3; TRBD1 might be the D (5 bases). The CDR3 is made up of 14 amino acids. From germline, CDR1 is MNHNY and CDR2 SVGAGI (reference sequence).

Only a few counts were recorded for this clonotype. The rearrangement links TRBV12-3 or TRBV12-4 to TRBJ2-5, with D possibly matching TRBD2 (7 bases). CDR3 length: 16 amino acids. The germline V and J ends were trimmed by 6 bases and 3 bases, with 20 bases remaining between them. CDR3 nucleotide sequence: TGTGCCAGCAGCATAAGAGGGGGGGGGCCGAAAGAGACCCAGTACTTC. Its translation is CASSIRGGGPKETQYF.

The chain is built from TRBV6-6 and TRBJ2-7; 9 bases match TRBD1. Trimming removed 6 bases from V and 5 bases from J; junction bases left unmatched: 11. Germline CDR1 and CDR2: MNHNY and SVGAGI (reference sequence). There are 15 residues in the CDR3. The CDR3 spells CASRQDRGAYHEQYV. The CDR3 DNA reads TGTGCCAGCAGACAAGACAGGGGGGCTTATCACGAGCAGTACGTC.

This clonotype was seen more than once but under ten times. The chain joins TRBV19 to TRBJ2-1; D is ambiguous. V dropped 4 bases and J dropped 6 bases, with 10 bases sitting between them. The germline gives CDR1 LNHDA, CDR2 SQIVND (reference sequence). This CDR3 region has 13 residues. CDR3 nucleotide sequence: TGTGCCAGTAGTACTCGGCCCATCAATGAGCAGTTCTTC. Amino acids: CASSTRPINEQFF.

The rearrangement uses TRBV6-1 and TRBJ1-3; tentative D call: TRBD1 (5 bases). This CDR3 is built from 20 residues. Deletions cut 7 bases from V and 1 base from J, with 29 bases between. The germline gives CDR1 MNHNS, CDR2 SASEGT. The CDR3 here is CASTPGGGAEAVISGNTIYF. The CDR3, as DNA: TGTGCCAGCACTCCGGGGGGAGGGGCAGAAGCTGTGATTTCTGGAAACACCATATATTTT.

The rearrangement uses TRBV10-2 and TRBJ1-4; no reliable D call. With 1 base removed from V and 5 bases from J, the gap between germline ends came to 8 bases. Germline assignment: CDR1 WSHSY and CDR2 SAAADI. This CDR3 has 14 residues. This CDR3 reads CASSELSINEKLFF. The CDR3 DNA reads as TGCGCCAGCAGTGAGTTGAGTATCAATGAAAAACTGTTTTTT.

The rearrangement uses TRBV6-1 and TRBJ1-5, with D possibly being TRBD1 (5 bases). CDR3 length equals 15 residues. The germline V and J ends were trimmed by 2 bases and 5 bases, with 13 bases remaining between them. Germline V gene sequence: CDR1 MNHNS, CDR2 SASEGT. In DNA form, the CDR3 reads TGTGCCAGCAGTGAATTCCTCCGGGACGATCAGCCCCAGCATTTT. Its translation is CASSEFLRDDQPQHF.

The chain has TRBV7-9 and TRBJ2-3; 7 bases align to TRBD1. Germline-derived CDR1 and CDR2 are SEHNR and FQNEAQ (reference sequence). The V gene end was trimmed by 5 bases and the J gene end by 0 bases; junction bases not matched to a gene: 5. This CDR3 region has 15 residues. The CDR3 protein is CASSPGTESTDTQYF. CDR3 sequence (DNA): TGTGCCAGCAGCCCCGGGACAGAGAGCACAGATACGCAGTATTTT.

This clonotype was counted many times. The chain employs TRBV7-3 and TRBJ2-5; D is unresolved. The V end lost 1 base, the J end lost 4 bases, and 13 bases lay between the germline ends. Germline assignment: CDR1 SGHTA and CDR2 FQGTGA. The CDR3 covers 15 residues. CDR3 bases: TGTGCCAGCAGCTTAAATTGGGCGGATCGAGAGACCCAGTACTTC. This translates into CASSLNWADRETQYF.

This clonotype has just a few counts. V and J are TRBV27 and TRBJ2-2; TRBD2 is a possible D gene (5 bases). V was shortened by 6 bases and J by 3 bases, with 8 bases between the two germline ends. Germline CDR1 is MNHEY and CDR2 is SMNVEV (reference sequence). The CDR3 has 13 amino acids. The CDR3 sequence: CASSRGHTGELFF. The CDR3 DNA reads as TGTGCCAGCAGCCGAGGGCACACCGGGGAGCTGTTTTTT.

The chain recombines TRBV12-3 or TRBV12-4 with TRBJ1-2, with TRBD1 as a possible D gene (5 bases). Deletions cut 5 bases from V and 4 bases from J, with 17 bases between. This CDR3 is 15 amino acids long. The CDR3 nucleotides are TGTGCCAGCAGTCCCACCGGGGGGTTATTCTATGGCTACACCTTC. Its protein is CASSPTGGLFYGYTF.

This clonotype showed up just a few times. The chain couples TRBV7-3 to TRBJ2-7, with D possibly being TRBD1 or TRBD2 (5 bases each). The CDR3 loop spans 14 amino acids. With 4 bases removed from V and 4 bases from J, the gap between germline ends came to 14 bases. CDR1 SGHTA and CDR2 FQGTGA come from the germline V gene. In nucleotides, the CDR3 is TGTGCCAGCAGCTCACACCAGGGCGGGTACGAGCAGTACTTC. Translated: CASSSHQGGYEQYF.

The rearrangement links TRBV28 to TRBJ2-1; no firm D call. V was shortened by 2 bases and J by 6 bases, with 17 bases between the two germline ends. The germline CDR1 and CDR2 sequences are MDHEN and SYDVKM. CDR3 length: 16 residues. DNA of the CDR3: TGTGCCAGCAGTTTACAACAGCAGATCAAAGGCAATGAGCAGTTCTTC. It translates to CASSLQQQIKGNEQFF.

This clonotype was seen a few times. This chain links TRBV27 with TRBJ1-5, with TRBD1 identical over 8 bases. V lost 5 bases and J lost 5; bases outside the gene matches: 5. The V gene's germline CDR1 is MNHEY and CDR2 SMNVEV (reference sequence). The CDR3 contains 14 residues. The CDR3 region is CASSLYRGDQPQHF. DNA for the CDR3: TGTGCCAGCAGTCTTTACAGGGGGGATCAGCCCCAGCATTTT.

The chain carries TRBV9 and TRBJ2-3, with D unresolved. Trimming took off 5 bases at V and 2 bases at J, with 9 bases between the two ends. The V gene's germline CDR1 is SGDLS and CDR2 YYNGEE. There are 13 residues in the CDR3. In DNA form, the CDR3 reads TGTGCCAGCAGGGCTTCGAACACAGATACGCAGTATTTT. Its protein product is CASRASNTDTQYF.

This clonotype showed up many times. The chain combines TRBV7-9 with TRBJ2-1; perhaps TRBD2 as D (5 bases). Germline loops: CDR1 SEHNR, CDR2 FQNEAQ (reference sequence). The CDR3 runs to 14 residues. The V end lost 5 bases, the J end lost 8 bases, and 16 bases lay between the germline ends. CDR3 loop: CASSGERFVYEQFF. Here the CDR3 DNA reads TGTGCCAGCAGCGGTGAGCGGTTCGTATATGAGCAGTTCTTC.

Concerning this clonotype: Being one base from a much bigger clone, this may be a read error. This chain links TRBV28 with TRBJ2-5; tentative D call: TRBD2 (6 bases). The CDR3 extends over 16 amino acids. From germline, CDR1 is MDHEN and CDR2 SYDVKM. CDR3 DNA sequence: TGTGCCAGCACCCTGGGGACGACAGCCGGAGGGGAGACCCGGTACTTC. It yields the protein CASTLGTTAGGETRYF.

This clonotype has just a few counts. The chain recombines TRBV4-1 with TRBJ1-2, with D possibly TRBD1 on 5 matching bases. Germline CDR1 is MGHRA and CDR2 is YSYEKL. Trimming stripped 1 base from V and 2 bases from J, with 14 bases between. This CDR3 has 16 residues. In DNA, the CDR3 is TGCGCCAGCAGCCAAGTCCCTCGGGGACTGAACTATGGCTACACCTTC. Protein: CASSQVPRGLNYGYTF.

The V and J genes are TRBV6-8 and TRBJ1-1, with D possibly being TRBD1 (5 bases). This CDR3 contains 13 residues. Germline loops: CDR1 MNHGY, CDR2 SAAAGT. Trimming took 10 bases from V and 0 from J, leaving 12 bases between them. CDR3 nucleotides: TGTGCCACCGGCCGACAGCTGAACACTGAAGCTTTCTTT. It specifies CATGRQLNTEAFF.

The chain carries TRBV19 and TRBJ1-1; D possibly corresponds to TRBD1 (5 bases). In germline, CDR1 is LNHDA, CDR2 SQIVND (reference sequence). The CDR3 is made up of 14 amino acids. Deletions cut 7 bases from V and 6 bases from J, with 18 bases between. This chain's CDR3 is CASIKRGFYPEAFF. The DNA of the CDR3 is TGTGCCAGTATAAAAAGGGGTTTTTATCCTGAAGCTTTCTTT.